A selection of T cell receptor beta chains follows, all from one sample in a study of blood T cell repertoires in COVID-19. Libraries were prepared by immunoSEQ multiplex PCR; TCRdb keeps only in-frame clonotypes and omits some of them. The repertoire holds 88,000 or so clones, with about 92% as singletons. Source material: peripheral blood. The receptors were gathered from a man aged 45-60 years with acute or convalescent COVID-19. The CDR3 runs from the conserved cysteine through the conserved F or W. D genes are given only for firm matches. For some rows the clone size is stated as once, few or many, or as a class when expanded; others skip it.

size: once
V: TRBV3-1/TRBV3-2
D: -
J: TRBJ2-1
CDR3: CASSQTTLAYNEQFF
DNA: TGTGCCAGCAGCCAAACAACCCTTGCCTACAATGAGCAGTTCTTC

size: -
V: TRBV15
D: -
J: TRBJ2-6
CDR3: CATSREEGTAGANVLTF
DNA: TGTGCCACCAGCAGAGAGGAGGGAACGGCTGGGGCCAACGTCCTGACTTTC

size: once
V: TRBV4-3
D: TRBD1
J: TRBJ1-2
CDR3: CASSPWTGPFYGYTF
DNA: TGCGCCAGCAGCCCCTGGACAGGGCCCTTCTATGGCTACACCTTC

size: -
V: TRBV15
D: -
J: TRBJ1-1
CDR3: CATSRGGRTEAFF
DNA: TGTGCCACCAGCAGAGGGGGCAGAACTGAAGCTTTCTTT

size: -
V: TRBV24-1
D: -
J: TRBJ2-2
CDR3: CATSESGPAHNTGEPFF
DNA: TGTGCCACCAGTGAGTCTGGACCGGCCCATAACACCGGGGAGCCGTTTTTT

size: -
V: TRBV7-7
D: -
J: TRBJ2-5
CDR3: CASSLRGSTQETQYF
DNA: TGTGCCAGCAGCCTAAGGGGCTCCACTCAAGAGACCCAGTACTTC

size: once
V: TRBV9
D: -
J: TRBJ2-1
CDR3: CASSVGEEQFF
DNA: TGTGCCAGCAGCGTAGGGGAGGAGCAGTTCTTC

size: -
V: TRBV29-1
D: TRBD2
J: TRBJ2-7
CDR3: CSVLASSSYEQYF
DNA: TGCAGCGTACTAGCGTCGAGCTCCTACGAGCAGTACTTC

size: -
V: TRBV13
D: -
J: TRBJ1-1
CDR3: CASSFFTGNTEAFF
DNA: TGTGCCAGCAGCTTCTTTACAGGGAACACTGAAGCTTTCTTT

size: -
V: TRBV11-2
D: -
J: TRBJ2-1
CDR3: CASSWRGPYNEQFF
DNA: TGTGCCAGCAGTTGGAGGGGACCTTACAATGAGCAGTTCTTC

size: -
V: TRBV19
D: -
J: TRBJ1-2
CDR3: CASSLLGSGYTF
DNA: TGTGCCAGTAGCCTTCTAGGTTCTGGCTACACCTTC

size: -
V: TRBV7-9
D: TRBD2
J: TRBJ2-5
CDR3: CASSPPRGFKETQYF
DNA: TGTGCCAGCAGCCCGCCGCGGGGGTTTAAAGAGACCCAGTACTTC

size: -
V: TRBV20-1
D: TRBD1
J: TRBJ2-7
CDR3: CSASTGGQGLSYEQYF
DNA: TGCAGTGCTAGTACCGGGGGACAGGGGCTCTCCTACGAGCAGTACTTC

size: once
V: TRBV7-6
D: TRBD1
J: TRBJ2-5
CDR3: CASSLIGTAQETQYF
DNA: TGTGCCAGCAGCTTAATAGGGACAGCACAAGAGACCCAGTACTTC

size: once
V: TRBV7-2
D: -
J: TRBJ1-2
CDR3: CASSLGGVKRSYTF
DNA: TGTGCCAGCAGCTTAGGTGGTGTTAAGAGGAGCTACACCTTC

size: once
V: TRBV18
D: -
J: TRBJ1-5
CDR3: CASSPYGSGHQPQHF
DNA: TGTGCCAGCTCACCATATGGGTCAGGGCATCAGCCCCAGCATTTT

size: -
V: TRBV19
D: TRBD1
J: TRBJ1-5
CDR3: CASSIEGGRNQPQHF
DNA: TGTGCCAGTAGTATAGAAGGGGGCCGCAATCAGCCCCAGCATTTT

size: -
V: TRBV29-1
D: -
J: TRBJ1-5
CDR3: CSVADGDQPQHF
DNA: TGCAGCGTTGCAGACGGGGATCAGCCCCAGCATTTT

size: -
V: TRBV2
D: -
J: TRBJ1-5
CDR3: CASSENYSNQPQHF
DNA: TGTGCCAGCTCCGAGAATTATAGCAATCAGCCCCAGCATTTT

size: -
V: TRBV18
D: -
J: TRBJ2-7
CDR3: CASSPRQGEQYF
DNA: TGTGCCAGCTCACCACGTCAGGGGGAGCAGTACTTC

size: -
V: TRBV19
D: -
J: TRBJ1-4
CDR3: CASSSSGTTNEKLFF
DNA: TGTGCCAGTAGTAGCTCCGGGACAACTAATGAAAAACTGTTTTTT

size: -
V: TRBV7-3
D: TRBD1
J: TRBJ2-1
CDR3: CASSIQPGTGGNEQFF
DNA: TGTGCCAGCAGCATACAGCCCGGGACAGGGGGCAATGAGCAGTTCTTC

size: -
V: TRBV24-1
D: TRBD2
J: TRBJ2-1
CDR3: CATSASGGGDQYNEQFF
DNA: TGTGCCACCAGTGCCTCCGGGGGGGGCGACCAGTACAATGAGCAGTTCTTC

size: -
V: TRBV4-3
D: -
J: TRBJ1-6
CDR3: CASSQDGPPLHF
DNA: TGCGCCAGCAGCCAAGATGGCCCCCCCCTCCACTTT

size: -
V: TRBV6-5
D: -
J: TRBJ2-1
CDR3: CASADYSYNEQFF
DNA: TGTGCCAGCGCGGACTACTCCTACAATGAGCAGTTCTTC